Presented here are 24 T cell receptor beta chains from one specimen sequenced in a study of regulatory T cells in long-lasting Graves disease. As to time point: newly diagnosed GD, antithyroid drugs for less than 3 months. There was RNA extracted from PBMCs, and the TCR library was made from it. In building TCR beta libraries, iRepertoire HTBI primers were used together with Arm-PCR of CDR3 regions. TCRdb re-called the multiplex PCR reads with MiXCR, one entry per CDR3 protein. The sample has 450,000 to 600,000 distinct CDR3 sequences, 13% seen once. This same sample was also part of a study on T cells in Graves' hyperthyroidism and ophthalmopathy.

The sample was peripheral blood mononuclear cells (PBMCs), taken at new diagnosis, from a patient treated with antithyroid drugs. The origin of the receptors is a man between 25 and 39 years old with Graves disease.

Many counts were recorded for this clonotype. The chain couples TRBV5-1 to TRBJ2-1, with D tentatively TRBD2 (6 bases). The V and J ends lost 5 bases and 9 bases respectively, with 12 bases between them. The CDR3 has 12 residues. Germline CDR1 is SGHRS and CDR2 is YFSETQ. The CDR3 nucleotides are TGCGCCAGCAGTCCCGGGGGAAGTGAGCAGTTCTTC. Its protein is CASSPGGSEQFF.

This clonotype was observed a few times. V gene TRBV19 combines with J gene TRBJ2-7; 10 nucleotides match TRBD1. The germline CDR1 and CDR2 sequences are LNHDA and SQIVND (reference sequence). The CDR3 is 15 residues long. Trimming removed 2 bases from V and 3 bases from J; junction bases left unmatched: 4. This CDR3 reads CASSIKGQGDYEQYF. Here the CDR3 DNA reads TGTGCCAGTAGTATAAAAGGACAGGGGGACTACGAGCAGTACTTC.

This clonotype was observed a few times. The gene calls are TRBV30 and TRBJ2-1, with 9 bases fitting TRBD1. The germline CDR1 and CDR2 sequences are GTSNPN and SVGIG (reference sequence). The CDR3 is made up of 14 amino acids. The V gene end was trimmed by 1 base and the J gene end by 5 bases; junction bases not matched to a gene: 3. The CDR3 reads CAWSETGGNNEQFF. DNA for the CDR3: TGTGCCTGGAGTGAAACAGGGGGCAACAATGAGCAGTTCTTC. Complete variable domain (other parts from reference TRBV30 and TRBJ2-1): SQTIHQWPATLVQPVGSPLSLECTVEGTSNPNLYWYRQAAGRGLQLLFYSVGIGQISSEVPQNLSASRPQDRQFILSSKKLLLSDSGFYLCAWSETGGNNEQFFGPGTRLTVL.

This clonotype was seen many times. This rearrangement joins TRBV20-1 to TRBJ2-7, with D unresolved. The CDR3 is made up of 13 amino acids. Looked up from germline, CDR1 is DFQATT and CDR2 is SNEGSKA (reference sequence). V lost 0 bases and J 3 bases, leaving 9 bases between the germline ends. The CDR3 DNA reads TGCAGTGCTAGAGATCTTGGCGGCTACGAGCAGTACTTC. Translated: CSARDLGGYEQYF.

This clonotype was recorded at least ten times. This chain joins TRBV27 and TRBJ2-3; D may match TRBD1 or TRBD2 (5 bases each). Germline V gene data show CDR1 as MNHEY and CDR2 as SMNVEV (reference sequence). V lost 6 bases and J lost 5, with 15 bases in between. The length of the CDR3 is 14 residues. The chain's CDR3 is CASSPVGTGDTQYF. The CDR3 DNA reads TGTGCCAGCAGCCCAGTGGGGACGGGAGATACGCAGTATTTT.

This clonotype was counted at least ten times. The J gene is TRBJ2-2, the V gene TRBV5-1; D not resolved. Trimming removed 2 bases from V and 0 bases from J, with 8 bases in between. Germline lookup yields CDR1 SGHRS and CDR2 YFSETQ. The CDR3 loop spans 15 amino acids. The CDR3 spells CASSFLHPNTGELFF. CDR3 coding DNA: TGCGCCAGCAGCTTTCTGCACCCGAACACCGGGGAGCTGTTTTTT.

This clonotype appeared many times. V and J are TRBV11-2 and TRBJ1-3; 7 bases line up with TRBD1. The CDR3 is made up of 15 amino acids. CDR1 and CDR2 (germline): SGHAT, FQNNGV. J gave up 4 bases and V 3 bases, and 6 bases lay outside the gene matches. CDR3 DNA sequence: TGTGCCAGCAGCTTCCTAGGGGGCTTCGGAAACACCATATATTTT. It encodes CASSFLGGFGNTIYF. The whole variable domain, filled in from reference TRBV11-2 and TRBJ1-3, reads EAGVAQSPRYKIIEKRQSVAFWCNPISGHATLYWYQQILGQGPKLLIQFQNNGVVDDSQLPKDRFSAERLKGVDSTLKIQPAKLEDSAVYLCASSFLGGFGNTIYFGEGSWLTVV.

This clonotype appeared a few times. This chain uses TRBV9 with TRBJ1-1, with D hard to call. Trimming pared 3 bases from V and 2 bases from J, leaving 8 bases between. Germline values: CDR1 SGDLS, CDR2 YYNGEE. This CDR3 has 13 amino acids. The CDR3: CASSGEVNTEAFF. DNA of the CDR3: TGTGCCAGCAGCGGGGAGGTAAACACTGAAGCTTTCTTT. The full variable domain, rest sourced from reference TRBV9 and TRBJ1-1, is DSGVTQTPKHLITATGQRVTLRCSPRSGDLSVYWYQQSLDQGLQFLIQYYNGEERAKGNILERFSAQQFPDLHSELNLSSLELGDSALYFCASSGEVNTEAFFGQGTRLTVV.

On this clonotype: This likely reflects a read error, since a far larger clone is one base away. The chain joins TRBV7-2 to TRBJ2-4; 9 bases match TRBD1. The CDR3 is 14 amino acids. Looked up from germline, CDR1 is SGHTA and CDR2 is FQGNSA. The CDR3 DNA reads as TGTGCCAGCAGGGGACAGGGTGGTAACTATGGCTACATCTTC. This encodes CASRGQGGNYGYIF. The full variable domain, its missing parts supplied by reference TRBV7-2 and TRBJ2-4, is GAGVSQSPSNKVTEKGKDVELRCDPISGHTALYWYRQSLGQGLEFLIYFQGNSAPDKSGLPSDRFSAERTGGSVSTLTIQRTQQEDSAVYLCASRGQGGNYGYIFGAGTRLSVL.

This clonotype was seen many times. The genes are TRBV2 and TRBJ2-3; weak D call: TRBD1 (6 bases). V lost 8 bases to trimming and J lost 2 bases, with 8 bases between them. CDR3 length: 12 residues. Germline V CDR1 and CDR2: SNHLY, FYNNEI. CDR3 sequence: CASEGVTDTQYF. For the CDR3, the DNA is TGTGCCAGCGAGGGGGTCACAGATACGCAGTATTTT.

The J gene is TRBJ2-7, the V gene TRBV3-1, with 12 bases that match TRBD2. The V gene end was trimmed by 4 bases and the J gene end by 3 bases; junction bases not matched to a gene: 10. The length of the CDR3 is 17 residues. Germline V lookup: CDR1 LGHDT, CDR2 YNNKEL (reference sequence). The CDR3 sequence: CASSRGTSGSWVYEQYF. The CDR3, as DNA: TGTGCCAGCAGCCGCGGGACTAGCGGGTCTTGGGTCTACGAGCAGTACTTC.

The gene calls are TRBV30 and TRBJ1-4, with a weak D call TRBD1 (5 bases). The CDR3 has 12 residues. Between the trimmed V and J ends, which lost 5 bases and 3 bases, there was a span of 7 bases. In germline, CDR1 is GTSNPN, CDR2 SVGIG (reference sequence). CDR3 region: CAWGASNEKLFF. The CDR3 DNA is TGTGCCTGGGGGGCATCTAATGAAAAACTGTTTTTT.

In its sample, this clonotype was seen many times. The CDR3 bases are TGTGCCAGCACTCGGGACAGTTATAATTCACCCCTCCACTTT. Translating it yields CASTRDSYNSPLHF. The rearrangement joins TRBV27 to TRBJ1-6; 7 bases match TRBD1. Germline loops: CDR1 MNHEY, CDR2 SMNVEV (reference sequence). There are 14 residues in the CDR3. After removal of 7 bases from V and 4 bases from J, the junction contained 4 bases not matched to a gene.

The chain links TRBV27 to TRBJ1-2, with 7 bases aligning to TRBD1. J lost 4 bases, V lost 5 bases, and 7 bases had no gene match. The CDR3 consists of 14 residues. CDR1 and CDR2 (germline): MNHEY, SMNVEV (reference sequence). Here the CDR3 DNA reads TGTGCCAGCAGTCCCTTACAGGGGCTCTATGGCTACACCTTC. Residues: CASSPLQGLYGYTF.

The V gene is TRBV10-3, the J gene TRBJ1-5; TRBD1 is a possible D gene (5 bases). Germline V gene sequence: CDR1 ENHRY, CDR2 SYGVKD. V lost 2 bases and J 4 bases, leaving 12 bases between the germline ends. CDR3 length equals 15 residues. CDR3 coding DNA: TGTGCCATCAGTGAGACCCAGGGAGTTAATCAGCCCCAGCATTTT. As protein: CAISETQGVNQPQHF.

The V and J genes are TRBV6-2 or TRBV6-3 and TRBJ2-1; D perhaps matches TRBD1 (5 bases). Germline CDR1 reads MNHEY; CDR2 reads SVGEGT. Trimming left V 4 bases short and J 5 bases short, with 12 bases between. CDR3 length: 14 amino acids. The CDR3, as DNA: TGTGCCAGCAGTTGGCTAGGGGTGGACAATGAGCAGTTCTTC. Its protein product is CASSWLGVDNEQFF.

As regards this clonotype: This may be a read error, as it is one base from a much larger clone. This chain links TRBV29-1 with TRBJ2-3; TRBD2 might be the D (5 bases). Germline loops: CDR1 SQVTM, CDR2 ANQGSEA. The CDR3 is made up of 14 amino acids. The CDR3 region is CCVSREWSTDTQYF. Here the CDR3 DNA reads TGCTGCGTTTCGAGGGAGTGGAGCACAGATACGCAGTATTTT.

At least ten counts were recorded for this clonotype. V and J are TRBV11-2 and TRBJ2-3; D is unresolved. This CDR3 has 14 residues. Germline CDR1 is SGHAT and CDR2 is FQNNGV. Trimming pared 0 bases from V and 6 bases from J, leaving 10 bases between. The DNA of the CDR3 is TGTGCCAGCAGCTTAGATTTTCTGAGGGATACGCAGTATTTT. Its translation: CASSLDFLRDTQYF.

This clonotype was detected only a few times. V gene TRBV7-8 combines with J gene TRBJ2-1; TRBD2 matches 9 bases. This CDR3 region has 17 residues. The V segment lost 0 bases and the J segment 9 bases; nucleotides outside the gene matches: 12. In germline, CDR1 is SGHVS, CDR2 FQNEAQ. CDR3 coding DNA: TGTGCCAGCAGCTTAGCGCTGGAGGCGGGAGGGAGTTTTGAGCAGTTCTTC. The encoded protein is CASSLALEAGGSFEQFF.

This clonotype came up a few times. The chain links TRBV12-3 or TRBV12-4 to TRBJ1-3; D gene uncertain. CDR3 length equals 16 residues. The V gene lost 0 bases and the J gene lost 0 bases, with 9 bases spanning the gap. The CDR3 region is CASSLAQETSGNTIYF. In DNA form, the CDR3 reads TGTGCCAGCAGTTTAGCCCAGGAGACCTCTGGAAACACCATATATTTT.

This clonotype has only a few counts. The CDR3 DNA reads as TGTGCCAGCAGCCCGATAGCAGCCACCTACGAGCAGTACTTC. The encoded protein is CASSPIAATYEQYF. J is TRBJ2-7 and V is TRBV13; D is uncertain. Trimming left V 5 bases short and J 2 bases short, with 13 bases between. Germline values: CDR1 PRHDT, CDR2 FYEKMQ (reference sequence). This CDR3 is 14 amino acids long.

This clonotype was seen ten or more times. The rearrangement joins TRBV27 to TRBJ2-2; tentatively, D is TRBD2 (5 bases). Between the trimmed V and J ends, which lost 1 base and 7 bases, there was a span of 16 bases. In germline, CDR1 is MNHEY, CDR2 SMNVEV (reference sequence). CDR3 length: 16 residues. The CDR3 DNA reads TGTGCCAGCAGTTTATGGGCTAGCTTTAAAGACGGGGAGCTGTTTTTT. Translating gives CASSLWASFKDGELFF.

This clonotype occurred a few times. The V gene is TRBV9, the J gene TRBJ2-7; a possible D gene is TRBD2 (6 bases). Germline V gives CDR1 SGDLS, CDR2 YYNGEE. V was cut by 1 base and J by 0 bases, with 11 bases left in between. The CDR3 extends over 15 amino acids. The CDR3 region has the DNA TGTGCCAGCAGCGTATCGTCGGGACTCTCCTACGAGCAGTACTTC. Protein product: CASSVSSGLSYEQYF.

The CDR3 spells CAIRLSMGGGEQFF. The CDR3 DNA follows: TGTGCCATCCGACTTTCGATGGGGGGGGGTGAGCAGTTCTTC. This rearrangement joins TRBV10-3 to TRBJ2-1, with 7 bases fitting TRBD2. Germline CDR1 ENHRY, CDR2 SYGVKD. V gave up 8 bases and J gave up 9 bases; unmatched junction bases: 13. This CDR3 has 14 amino acids.